Listed here are 14 T cell receptor beta chains from one sample, sequenced in a study of yellow fever vaccine responses in identical twins. MiXCR was run by TCRdb on the RT-PCR reads, yielding one entry per CDR3 protein. In the table there are roughly 3,500 distinct CDR3 sequences, approximately 87% of which are singletons. Sequenced here: T cells from blood (PBMCs), unsorted or a sorted subset (not recorded which), sampled before or after yellow fever vaccination (not recorded which). These receptors were taken from a woman aged 18 to 35 who received the yellow fever vaccine.

This clonotype has just one count. The chain employs TRBV29-1 and TRBJ2-2; TRBD2 might be the D (6 bases). CDR3 length: 14 amino acids. Trimming removed 7 bases at V and 6 bases at J, with 18 bases between. CDR1 SQVTM and CDR2 ANQGSEA come from the germline V gene. Here the CDR3 DNA reads TGCAGCGCCCGAGTCGGGGAGCGGGCCGGGGAGCTGTTTTTT. It codes for CSARVGERAGELFF.

This clonotype was seen once. J is TRBJ2-7 and V is TRBV20-1; no clear D. The germline CDR1 and CDR2 sequences are DFQATT and SNEGSKA (reference sequence). The CDR3 loop spans 12 amino acids. The V end lost 6 bases, the J end lost 6 bases, and 15 bases lay between the germline ends. The CDR3 here is CSATYGRSEQYF. CDR3 bases: TGCAGTGCCACCTACGGTCGGAGCGAGCAGTACTTC.

For the CDR3, the DNA is TGCGCCAGCAGCCAAGGAACTAGCGGGAGTTCCTACAATGAGCAGTTCTTC. This translates into CASSQGTSGSSYNEQFF. The genes are TRBV4-1 and TRBJ2-1; 11 bases line up with TRBD2. Germline V CDR1 and CDR2: MGHRA, YSYEKL. CDR3 length equals 17 residues. The trim removed 1 base at V and 1 base at J, leaving 3 bases unmatched.

This clonotype was seen just once. The rearrangement joins TRBV7-2 to TRBJ2-5; D is possibly TRBD1 or TRBD2 (5 bases each). V was cut by 1 base and J by 9 bases, with 9 bases left in between. The CDR3 extends over 12 amino acids. Germline CDR1 SGHTA, CDR2 FQGNSA. This CDR3 is CASSLEGTAQYF. The CDR3 DNA reads TGTGCCAGCAGCTTAGAAGGGACGGCCCAGTACTTC.

The chain couples TRBV29-1 to TRBJ2-2; D ambiguous. V was shortened by 6 bases and J by 5 bases, with 16 bases between the two germline ends. This CDR3 has 14 amino acids. From germline, CDR1 is SQVTM and CDR2 ANQGSEA. CDR3 loop: CSVDWPGTTGELFF. Here the CDR3 DNA reads TGCAGCGTCGACTGGCCAGGCACAACCGGGGAGCTGTTTTTT.

V usage is TRBV19 and J usage is TRBJ1-1, with a tentative D call TRBD1 (6 bases). The V end was cut by 3 bases, the J end by 0 bases, with 11 bases between. The CDR3 consists of 15 residues. Germline CDR1 and CDR2: LNHDA and SQIVND (reference sequence). The DNA of the CDR3 is TGTGCCAGTAGTATTACAGGGATGTTGAACACTGAAGCTTTCTTT. Protein sequence: CASSITGMLNTEAFF.

The chain is built from TRBV7-9 and TRBJ2-1; no clear D. This CDR3 contains 11 residues. Trimming cost V 4 bases and J 6 bases, with 4 bases left between them. The germline gives CDR1 SEHNR, CDR2 FQNEAQ (reference sequence). The CDR3 coding sequence is TGTGCCAGCAGCTCACCCAATGAGCAGTTCTTC. Translating it yields CASSSPNEQFF. The full variable domain, its missing parts supplied by reference TRBV7-9 and TRBJ2-1, is DTGVSQNPRHKITKRGQNVTFRCDPISEHNRLYWYRQTLGQGPEFLTYFQNEAQLEKSRLLSDRFSAERPKGSFSTLEIQRTEQGDSAMYLCASSSPNEQFFGPGTRLTVL.

This clonotype turned up a few times. V gene TRBV23-1 combines with J gene TRBJ1-1, with D possibly TRBD1 on 5 matching bases. TRBV23-1 is noted as an ORF with a role that remains uncertain. This CDR3 contains 15 residues. V was trimmed by 5 bases and J by 5 bases, leaving 18 bases between them. Here the CDR3 reads CASSEEGWLYTEAFF. The CDR3, as DNA: TGCGCCAGCAGTGAAGAGGGGTGGCTGTATACTGAAGCTTTCTTT.

V usage is TRBV11-1 and J usage is TRBJ2-1, with D possibly matching TRBD2 (6 bases). This CDR3 comprises 12 residues. The ends were cut back, 1 base at V and 11 bases at J, with 9 bases in the middle. From germline, CDR1 is SGHAT and CDR2 FQDESV (reference sequence). The CDR3 loop is CASSLERTKQFF. The CDR3 DNA sequence: TGTGCCAGCAGCTTAGAACGGACTAAGCAGTTCTTC. The variable domain in full, with the rest retrieved from reference TRBV11-1 and TRBJ2-1, is EAEVAQSPRYKITEKSQAVAFWCDPISGHATLYWYRQILGQGPELLVQFQDESVVDDSQLPKDRFSAERLKGVDSTLKIQPAELGDSAMYLCASSLERTKQFFGPGTRLTVL.

The chain is built from TRBV2 and TRBJ2-7; a possible D gene is TRBD2 (5 bases). V shed 8 bases and J shed 5 bases, with 19 bases lying between them. This CDR3 region has 14 residues. Germline V gene sequence: CDR1 SNHLY, CDR2 FYNNEI. The DNA for the CDR3 is TGTGCCAGCGCCTTGATGGGAGCCTCGAACGAGCAGTACTTC. Translation gives CASALMGASNEQYF.

CDR3 loop: CSARQGSSYNSPLHF. The CDR3 DNA reads as TGCAGTGCTAGACAGGGGAGCTCCTATAATTCACCCCTCCACTTT. The V gene is TRBV20-1, the J gene TRBJ1-6; weak D call: TRBD1 (6 bases). With 2 bases removed from V and 0 bases from J, the gap between germline ends came to 8 bases. Germline-derived CDR1 and CDR2 are DFQATT and SNEGSKA (reference sequence). This CDR3 region has 15 residues.

This rearrangement joins TRBV20-1 to TRBJ2-7; the match to TRBD1 covers 9 bases. V was clipped by 7 bases and J by 2 bases; unmatched bases: 3. CDR3 length equals 12 residues. From germline, CDR1 is DFQATT and CDR2 SNEGSKA (reference sequence). CDR3: CSGRQGAYEQYF. The CDR3 DNA reads as TGCAGTGGCCGACAGGGGGCCTACGAGCAGTACTTC.

CDR3 nucleotides: TGCAGTGCTTCCCGTGACAGGGACAATGAGCAGTTCTTC. Its translation is CSASRDRDNEQFF. The V call is TRBV20-1, the J call TRBJ2-1; 7 nucleotides align to TRBD1. Per germline, CDR1 DFQATT and CDR2 SNEGSKA (reference sequence). Germline trimming cut 5 bases from V and 5 bases from J; bases unmatched to any gene: 6. The CDR3 is 13 residues long.

V and J are TRBV18 and TRBJ2-2; 7 bases are shared with TRBD2. The CDR3 runs to 16 residues. The V segment lost 3 bases and the J segment 2 bases; nucleotides outside the gene matches: 6. Germline loops: CDR1 KGHSH, CDR2 LQKENI. The CDR3 protein is CASSPRLAENTGELFF. As DNA, the CDR3 is TGTGCCAGCTCACCCAGACTAGCCGAAAACACCGGGGAGCTGTTTTTT.